This passage covers 4 T cell receptor beta chains from one sample sequenced in a study of OX40 agonist ivuxolimab in advanced cancers. Repertoires were generated with immunoSEQ multiplex PCR, while TCRdb's copy carries only in-frame clones and drops some. In the table there are 70,000 or so clones, roughly 84% of which are singletons. Material: CD4+ or CD8+ T cells sorted from blood, obtained in a trial of the OX40 agonist ivuxolimab. The receptors derive from an adult with an advanced solid tumor such as melanoma, head and neck, liver or kidney cancer.

This clone was detected only a few times. The chain employs TRBV5-1 and TRBJ1-5, with TRBD1 as a possible D gene (6 bases). The CDR3 loop spans 16 amino acids. From germline, CDR1 is SGHRS and CDR2 YFSETQ. V shed 0 bases and J shed 6 bases, with 16 bases lying between them. CDR3 nucleotide sequence: TGCGCCAGCAGCTTGGGCCCAGGGGAGGGCGGTCAGCCCCAGCATTTT. Protein: CASSLGPGEGGQPQHF.

A single count supports this clone. The chain is built from TRBV28 and TRBJ1-2; D unresolved. V shed 4 bases and J shed 1 base, with 10 bases lying between them. Germline V gene lookup returns CDR1 MDHEN and CDR2 SYDVKM. This CDR3 contains 14 residues. The CDR3 DNA reads as TGTGCCAGCAGTTCCTCGGGGATTAACTATGGCTACACCTTC. Translated: CASSSSGINYGYTF.

The rearrangement links TRBV15 to TRBJ2-3, with 9 bases aligning to TRBD1. V lost 5 bases to trimming and J lost 1 base; unmatched junction nucleotides: 4. The V gene's germline CDR1 is LNHNV and CDR2 YYDKDF (reference sequence). The CDR3 consists of 15 residues. The CDR3 reads CATSFRDRGTDTQYF. CDR3 bases: TGTGCCACCAGCTTTAGGGACAGGGGCACAGATACGCAGTATTTT.

The genes are TRBV18 and TRBJ2-2; D is ambiguous. V shed 0 bases and J shed 5 bases, with 7 bases lying between them. The CDR3 runs 14 residues. Looked up from germline, CDR1 is KGHSH and CDR2 is LQKENI. The CDR3 DNA follows: TGTGCCAGCTCACCACCAGTTTCGACCGGGGAGCTGTTTTTT. It codes for CASSPPVSTGELFF.